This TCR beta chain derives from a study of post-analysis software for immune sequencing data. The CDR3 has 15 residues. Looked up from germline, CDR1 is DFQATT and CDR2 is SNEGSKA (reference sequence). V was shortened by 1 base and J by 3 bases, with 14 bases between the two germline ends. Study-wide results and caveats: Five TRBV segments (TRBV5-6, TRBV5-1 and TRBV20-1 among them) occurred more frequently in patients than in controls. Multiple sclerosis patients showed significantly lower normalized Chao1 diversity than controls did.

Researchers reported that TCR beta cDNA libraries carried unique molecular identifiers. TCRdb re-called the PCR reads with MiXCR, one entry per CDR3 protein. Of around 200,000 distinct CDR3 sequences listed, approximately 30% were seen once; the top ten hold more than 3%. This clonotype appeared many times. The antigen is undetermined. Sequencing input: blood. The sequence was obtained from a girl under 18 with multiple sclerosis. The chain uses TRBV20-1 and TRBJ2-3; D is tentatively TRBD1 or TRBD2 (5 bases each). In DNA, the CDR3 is TGCAGTGCTAGAGCCGGGACCCAACGGACAGATACGCAGTATTTT. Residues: CSARAGTQRTDTQYF.